The rows below give T cell receptor beta chains drawn from one sample of a study of identical twins. TCRdb recomputed calls from the 5' RACE reads with MiXCR, one row per CDR3 protein. This table has fewer than 650,000 distinct CDR3 sequences, about 7% appearing once. The sample was also linked to a second study, of yellow fever vaccine responses in identical twins.

The sample consisted of PBMCs. The receptors here all came from a woman younger than 30 in good health. Both conserved end residues are part of each CDR3. The order of the fields is CDR3 DNA, CDR3 protein, D gene, V gene, clone size, J gene. D genes are given only for firm matches. Expanded clones are given a class, and other clones once, few, many or no size at all.

TGTGCCAGCAATCAAGAGGGTCCTGGGGGGGATGAGCAGTTCTTC	CASNQEGPGGDEQFF	TRBD2	TRBV12-3/TRBV12-4	many	TRBJ2-1
TGTGCCAGCAGTTTCTCCAGGCAGGGCGACGAGCAGTACTTC	CASSFSRQGDEQYF	.	TRBV12-3/TRBV12-4	.	TRBJ2-7
TGTGCCACCAGCGCGGGAGGGGACAGGGGGCCTCAGCCCCAGCATTTT	CATSAGGDRGPQPQHF	TRBD1	TRBV15	few	TRBJ1-5
TGTGCCAGCAGCTCCCCGACAGGGGGCAATAATTCACCCCTCCACTTT	CASSSPTGGNNSPLHF	TRBD1	TRBV7-9	few	TRBJ1-6
TGTGCCAGCAGTCCCCCGGCAGGGCGCTCCTACAATGAGCAGTTCTTC	CASSPPAGRSYNEQFF	.	TRBV28	few	TRBJ2-1
TGTGCCAGCAGCCCGCAGGACAGGGAGGGAGATACGCAGTATTTT	CASSPQDREGDTQYF	.	TRBV7-9	few	TRBJ2-3
TGCAGTGCTAGCCGCCGTCGTCAGTTGAACACTGAAGCTTTCTTT	CSASRRRQLNTEAFF	.	TRBV20-1	few	TRBJ1-1
TGCAGCCCCGCGGTCAGGTTCTACGAGCAGTACTTC	CSPAVRFYEQYF	.	TRBV29-1	few	TRBJ2-7
TGTGCCAGCAGAAATACCGGGACAGGGGGCTCACCTTTCTTT	CASRNTGTGGSPFF	TRBD1	TRBV6-4	few	TRBJ1-1
TGTGCCACCAGTGACCTCGGACAGAGGGGTCGGAATGAGCAGTTCTTC	CATSDLGQRGRNEQFF	.	TRBV24-1	.	TRBJ2-1
TGCAGCGTTAGGCAGATGAATGAAAAACTGTTTTTT	CSVRQMNEKLFF	.	TRBV29-1	many	TRBJ1-4
TGTGCCATCAGCGGGAGGGCAGGCAATGAGCAGTTCTTC	CAISGRAGNEQFF	TRBD2	TRBV24-1	.	TRBJ2-1
TGTGCCAGCAGCCAAGGGGTGGACTCACCCCTCCACTTT	CASSQGVDSPLHF	.	TRBV3-1	few	TRBJ1-6
TGCGCCAGCAGCTTGGGGAACAGAGGAGGGGAAAAACTGTTTTTT	CASSLGNRGGEKLFF	.	TRBV5-1	.	TRBJ1-4
TGTGCCAGCAGCCATCGACTAGCGGGTCAAGATACGCAGTATTTT	CASSHRLAGQDTQYF	TRBD2	TRBV3-1	.	TRBJ2-3
TGTGCCAGCAGCAAACAGGGGCCCATCTCTGGGGCCAACGTCCTGACTTTC	CASSKQGPISGANVLTF	TRBD1	TRBV7-3	few	TRBJ2-6
TGTGCCAGCAGCTCCCCGGGACGACTGAACACTGAAGCTTTCTTT	CASSSPGRLNTEAFF	.	TRBV5-5	few	TRBJ1-1
TGTGCCAGCCGACACAGTGGCCAAGAGACCCAGTACTTC	CASRHSGQETQYF	.	TRBV2	many	TRBJ2-5
TGTGCCAGCAGTGAATCGCCCTTTATGAACACTGAAGCTTTCTTT	CASSESPFMNTEAFF	.	TRBV2	few	TRBJ1-1
TGTGCCAGCTCACCGGACATGGGACGGAGCTCCTACGAGCAGTACTTC	CASSPDMGRSSYEQYF	.	TRBV18	.	TRBJ2-7
TGTGCCAGCAGCCAAGATCAAAATAATTCACCCCTCCACTTT	CASSQDQNNSPLHF	.	TRBV3-1	many	TRBJ1-6
TGTGCCAGCAGTCCCGGGACGATAGAGACCCAGTACTTC	CASSPGTIETQYF	.	TRBV28	few	TRBJ2-5
TGTGCCAGCAGTATCCCCAAAGGTAGCACAGATACGCAGTATTTT	CASSIPKGSTDTQYF	.	TRBV28	many	TRBJ2-3
TGTGCCAGCAACCGGGACGGAAACTATGGCTACACCTTC	CASNRDGNYGYTF	.	TRBV12-3/TRBV12-4	many	TRBJ1-2
TGCAGTGCTAGAGTTAGAGCAAATGAGCAGTTCTTC	CSARVRANEQFF	.	TRBV20-1	.	TRBJ2-1
TGTGCCAGCAGTGGTGGACAGGGTAGGCGATCACCCCTCCACTTT	CASSGGQGRRSPLHF	TRBD1	TRBV28	.	TRBJ1-6